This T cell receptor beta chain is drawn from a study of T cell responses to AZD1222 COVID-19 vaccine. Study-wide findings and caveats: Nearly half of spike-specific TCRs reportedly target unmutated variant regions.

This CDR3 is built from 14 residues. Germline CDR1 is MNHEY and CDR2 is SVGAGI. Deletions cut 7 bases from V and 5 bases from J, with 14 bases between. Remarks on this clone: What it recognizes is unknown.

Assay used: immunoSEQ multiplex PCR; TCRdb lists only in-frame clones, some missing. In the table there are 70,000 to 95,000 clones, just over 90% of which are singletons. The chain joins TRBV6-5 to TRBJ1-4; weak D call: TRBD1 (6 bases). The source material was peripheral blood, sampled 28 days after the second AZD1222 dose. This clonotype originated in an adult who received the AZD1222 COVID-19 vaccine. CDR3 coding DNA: TGTGCCAGCAAAGCGATTAGGGGGAATGAAAAACTGTTTTTT. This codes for CASKAIRGNEKLFF.